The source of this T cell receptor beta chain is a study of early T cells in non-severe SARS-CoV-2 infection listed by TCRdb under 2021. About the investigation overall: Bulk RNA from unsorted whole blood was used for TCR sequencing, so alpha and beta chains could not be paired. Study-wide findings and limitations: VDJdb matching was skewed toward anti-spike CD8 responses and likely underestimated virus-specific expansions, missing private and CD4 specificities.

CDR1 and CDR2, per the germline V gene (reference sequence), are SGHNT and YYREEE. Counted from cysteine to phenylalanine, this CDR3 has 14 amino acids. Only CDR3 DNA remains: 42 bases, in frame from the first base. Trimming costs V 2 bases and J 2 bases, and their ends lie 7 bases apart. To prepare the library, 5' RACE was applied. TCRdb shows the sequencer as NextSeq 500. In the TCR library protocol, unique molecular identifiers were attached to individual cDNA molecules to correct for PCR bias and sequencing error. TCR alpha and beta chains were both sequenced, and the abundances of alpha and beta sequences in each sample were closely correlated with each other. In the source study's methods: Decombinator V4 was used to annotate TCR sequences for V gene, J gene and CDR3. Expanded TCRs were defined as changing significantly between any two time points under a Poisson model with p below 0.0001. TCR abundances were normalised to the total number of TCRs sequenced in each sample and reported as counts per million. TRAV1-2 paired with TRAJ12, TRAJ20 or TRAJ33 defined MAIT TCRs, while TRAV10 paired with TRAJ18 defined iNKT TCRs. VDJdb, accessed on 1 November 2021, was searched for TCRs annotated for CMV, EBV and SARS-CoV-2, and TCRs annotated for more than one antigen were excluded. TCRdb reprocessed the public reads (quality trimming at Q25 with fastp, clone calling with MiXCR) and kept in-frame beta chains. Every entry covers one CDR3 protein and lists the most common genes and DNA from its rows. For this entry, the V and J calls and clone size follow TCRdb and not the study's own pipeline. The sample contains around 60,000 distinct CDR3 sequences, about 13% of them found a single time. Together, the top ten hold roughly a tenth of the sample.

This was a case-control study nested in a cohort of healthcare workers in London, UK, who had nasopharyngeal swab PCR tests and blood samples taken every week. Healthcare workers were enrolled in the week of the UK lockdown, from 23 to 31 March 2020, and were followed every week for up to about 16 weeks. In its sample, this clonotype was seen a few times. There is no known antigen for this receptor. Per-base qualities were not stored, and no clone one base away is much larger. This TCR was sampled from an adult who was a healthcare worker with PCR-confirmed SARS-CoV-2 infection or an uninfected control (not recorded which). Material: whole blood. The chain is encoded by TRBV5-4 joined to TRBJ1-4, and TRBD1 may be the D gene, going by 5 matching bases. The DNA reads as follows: TGTGCCAGCAGCTTCTGGGGGACTAATGAAAAACTGTTTTTT. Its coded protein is CASSFWGTNEKLFF.